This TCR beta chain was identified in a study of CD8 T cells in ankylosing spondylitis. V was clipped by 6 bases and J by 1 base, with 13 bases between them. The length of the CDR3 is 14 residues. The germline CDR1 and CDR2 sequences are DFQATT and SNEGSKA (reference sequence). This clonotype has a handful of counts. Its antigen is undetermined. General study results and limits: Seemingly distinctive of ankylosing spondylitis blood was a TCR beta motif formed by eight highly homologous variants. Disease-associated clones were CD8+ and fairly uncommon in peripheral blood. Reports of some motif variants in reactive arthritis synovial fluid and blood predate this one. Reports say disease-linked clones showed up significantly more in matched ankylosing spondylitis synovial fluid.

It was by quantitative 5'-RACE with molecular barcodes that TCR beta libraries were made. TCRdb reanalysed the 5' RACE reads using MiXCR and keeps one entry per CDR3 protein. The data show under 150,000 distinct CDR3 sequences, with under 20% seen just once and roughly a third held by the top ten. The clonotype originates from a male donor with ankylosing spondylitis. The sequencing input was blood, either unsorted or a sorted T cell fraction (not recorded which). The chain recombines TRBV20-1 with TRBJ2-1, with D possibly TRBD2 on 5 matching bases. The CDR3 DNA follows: TGCAGTGCCCACGGGGTGCGGTCCTACAATGAGCAGTTCTTC. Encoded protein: CSAHGVRSYNEQFF.